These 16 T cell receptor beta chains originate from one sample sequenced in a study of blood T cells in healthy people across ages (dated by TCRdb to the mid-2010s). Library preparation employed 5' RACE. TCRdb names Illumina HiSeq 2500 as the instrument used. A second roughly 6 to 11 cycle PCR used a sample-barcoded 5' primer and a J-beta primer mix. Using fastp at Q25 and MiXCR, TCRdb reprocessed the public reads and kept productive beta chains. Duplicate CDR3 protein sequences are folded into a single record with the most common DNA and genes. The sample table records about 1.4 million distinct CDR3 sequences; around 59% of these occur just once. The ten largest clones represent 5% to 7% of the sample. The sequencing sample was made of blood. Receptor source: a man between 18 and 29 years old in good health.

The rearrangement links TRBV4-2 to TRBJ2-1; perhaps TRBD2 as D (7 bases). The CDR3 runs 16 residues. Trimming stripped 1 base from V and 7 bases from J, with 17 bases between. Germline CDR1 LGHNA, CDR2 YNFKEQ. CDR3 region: CASSQGRGASRNEQFF. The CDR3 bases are TGTGCCAGCAGCCAAGGACGGGGGGCTAGTAGAAATGAGCAGTTCTTC.

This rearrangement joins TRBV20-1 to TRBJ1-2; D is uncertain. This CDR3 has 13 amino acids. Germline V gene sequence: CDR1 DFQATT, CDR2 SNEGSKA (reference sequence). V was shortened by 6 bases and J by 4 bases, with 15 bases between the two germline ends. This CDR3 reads CSAEGPAAYGYTF. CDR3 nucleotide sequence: TGCAGTGCAGAGGGCCCGGCGGCCTATGGCTACACCTTC.

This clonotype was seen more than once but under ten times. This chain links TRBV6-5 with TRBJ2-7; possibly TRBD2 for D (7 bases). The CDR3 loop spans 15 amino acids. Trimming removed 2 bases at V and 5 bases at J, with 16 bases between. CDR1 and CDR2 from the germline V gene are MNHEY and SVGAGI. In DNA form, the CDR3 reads TGTGCCAGCAGTTACGGTGGGGGGGCCCCCAACGAGCAGTACTTC. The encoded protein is CASSYGGGAPNEQYF.

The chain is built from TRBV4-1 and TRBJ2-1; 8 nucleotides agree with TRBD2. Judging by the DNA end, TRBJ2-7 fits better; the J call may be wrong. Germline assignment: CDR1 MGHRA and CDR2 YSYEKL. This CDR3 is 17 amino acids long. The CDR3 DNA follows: TGCGCCAGCAGCCAAGATCCGAGCGGGGGTCCCTACAATGAGCAGTACTTC. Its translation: CASSQDPSGGPYNEQYF.

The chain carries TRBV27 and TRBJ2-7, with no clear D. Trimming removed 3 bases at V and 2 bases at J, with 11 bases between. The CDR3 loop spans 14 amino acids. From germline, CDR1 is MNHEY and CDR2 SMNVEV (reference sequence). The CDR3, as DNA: TGTGCCAGCAGTTTCGCAGCGCGTCCCTACGAGCAGTACTTC. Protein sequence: CASSFAARPYEQYF.

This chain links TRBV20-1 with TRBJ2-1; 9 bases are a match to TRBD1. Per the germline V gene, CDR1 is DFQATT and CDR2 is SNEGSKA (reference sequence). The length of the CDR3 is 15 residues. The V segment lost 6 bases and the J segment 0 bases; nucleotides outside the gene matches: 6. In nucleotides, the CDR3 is TGCAGTGCGTCAGACAGGGGGAGCTCCTACAATGAGCAGTTCTTC. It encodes CSASDRGSSYNEQFF.

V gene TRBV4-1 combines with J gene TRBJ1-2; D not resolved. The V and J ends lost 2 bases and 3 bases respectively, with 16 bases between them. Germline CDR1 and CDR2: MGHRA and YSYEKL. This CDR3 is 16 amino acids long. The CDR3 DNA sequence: TGCGCCAGCAGCCAACTTCTAGCTACCGGGGACTATGGCTACACCTTC. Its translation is CASSQLLATGDYGYTF.

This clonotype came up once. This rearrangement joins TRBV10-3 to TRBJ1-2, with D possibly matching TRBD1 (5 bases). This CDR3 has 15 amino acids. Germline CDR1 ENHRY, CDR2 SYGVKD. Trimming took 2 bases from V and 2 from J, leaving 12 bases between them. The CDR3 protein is CAISEARDGNYGYTF. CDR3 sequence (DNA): TGTGCCATCAGTGAGGCGCGGGACGGGAACTATGGCTACACCTTC.

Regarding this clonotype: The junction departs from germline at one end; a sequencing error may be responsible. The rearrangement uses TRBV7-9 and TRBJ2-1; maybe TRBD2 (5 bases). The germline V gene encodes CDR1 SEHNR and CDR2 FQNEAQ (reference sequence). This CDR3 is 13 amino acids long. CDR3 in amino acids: CASSVALADEQFF. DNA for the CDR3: TGTGCCAGCAGCGTAGCGCTTGCCGATGAGCAGTTCTTC.

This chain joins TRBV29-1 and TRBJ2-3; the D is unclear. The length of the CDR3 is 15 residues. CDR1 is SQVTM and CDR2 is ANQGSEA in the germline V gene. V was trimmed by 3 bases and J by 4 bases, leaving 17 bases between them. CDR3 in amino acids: CSVDLVGSTADTQYF. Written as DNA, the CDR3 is TGCAGCGTTGATTTAGTAGGCAGCACCGCAGATACGCAGTATTTT.

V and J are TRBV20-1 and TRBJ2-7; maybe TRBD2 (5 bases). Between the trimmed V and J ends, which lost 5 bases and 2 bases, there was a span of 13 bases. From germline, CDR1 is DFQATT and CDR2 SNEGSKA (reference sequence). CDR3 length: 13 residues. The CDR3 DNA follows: TGCAGTGCTTTACCCCACGGGACCTACGAGCAGTACTTC. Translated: CSALPHGTYEQYF.

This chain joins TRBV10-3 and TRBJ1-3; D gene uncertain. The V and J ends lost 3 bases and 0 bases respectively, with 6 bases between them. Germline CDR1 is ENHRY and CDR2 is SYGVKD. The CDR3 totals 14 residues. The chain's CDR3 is CAISEWSSGNTIYF. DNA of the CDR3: TGTGCCATCAGTGAATGGAGCTCTGGAAACACCATATATTTT.

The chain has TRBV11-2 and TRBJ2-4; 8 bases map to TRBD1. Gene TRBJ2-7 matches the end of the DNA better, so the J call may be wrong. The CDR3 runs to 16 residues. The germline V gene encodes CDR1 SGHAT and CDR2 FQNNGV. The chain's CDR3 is CASSPSLGQGRYEQYF. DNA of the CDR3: TGTGCCAGCAGCCCATCCCTTGGACAGGGTAGATACGAGCAGTACTTC.

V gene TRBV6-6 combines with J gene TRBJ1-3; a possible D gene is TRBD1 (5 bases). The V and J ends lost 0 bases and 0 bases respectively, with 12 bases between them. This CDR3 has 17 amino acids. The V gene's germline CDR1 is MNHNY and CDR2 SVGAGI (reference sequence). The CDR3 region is CASSYSRQGNSGNTIYF. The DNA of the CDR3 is TGTGCCAGCAGTTACTCGCGTCAGGGAAACTCTGGAAACACCATATATTTT.

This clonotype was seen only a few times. CDR3 residues: CATEYGAYEQYF. The CDR3 bases are TGTGCCACCGAGTACGGGGCCTACGAGCAGTACTTC. V usage is TRBV6-6 and J usage is TRBJ2-4, with D maybe TRBD2 (5 bases). The J call may be faulty, since TRBJ2-7 better matches the DNA end. CDR1 is MNHNY and CDR2 is SVGAGI in the germline V gene (reference sequence). CDR3 length: 12 residues.

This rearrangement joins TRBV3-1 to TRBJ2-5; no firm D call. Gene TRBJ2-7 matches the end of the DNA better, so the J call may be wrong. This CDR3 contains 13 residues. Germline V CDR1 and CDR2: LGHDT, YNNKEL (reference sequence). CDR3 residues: CASSQDLQYEQYF. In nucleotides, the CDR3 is TGTGCCAGCAGCCAAGATCTACAGTACGAGCAGTACTTC.